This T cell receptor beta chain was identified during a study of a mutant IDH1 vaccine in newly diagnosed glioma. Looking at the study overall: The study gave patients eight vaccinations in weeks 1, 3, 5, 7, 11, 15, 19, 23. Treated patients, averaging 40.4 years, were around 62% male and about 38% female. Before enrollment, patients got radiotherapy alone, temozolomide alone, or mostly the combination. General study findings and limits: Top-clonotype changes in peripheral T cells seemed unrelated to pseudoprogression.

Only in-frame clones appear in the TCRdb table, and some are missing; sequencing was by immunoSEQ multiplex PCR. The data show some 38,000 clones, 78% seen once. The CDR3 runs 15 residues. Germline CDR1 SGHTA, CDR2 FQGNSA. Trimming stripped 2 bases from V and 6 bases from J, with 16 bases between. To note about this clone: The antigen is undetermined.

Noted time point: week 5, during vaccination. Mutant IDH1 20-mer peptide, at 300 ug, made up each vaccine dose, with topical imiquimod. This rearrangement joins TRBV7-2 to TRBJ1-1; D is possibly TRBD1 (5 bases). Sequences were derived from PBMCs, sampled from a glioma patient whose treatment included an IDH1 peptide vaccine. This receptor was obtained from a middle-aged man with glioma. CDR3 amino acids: CASSLRGSVRPEAFF. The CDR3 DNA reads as TGTGCCAGCAGCTTACGGGGCAGCGTTCGACCTGAAGCTTTCTTT. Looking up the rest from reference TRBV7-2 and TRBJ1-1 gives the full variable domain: GAGVSQSPSNKVTEKGKDVELRCDPISGHTALYWYRQSLGQGLEFLIYFQGNSAPDKSGLPSDRFSAERTGGSVSTLTIQRTQQEDSAVYLCASSLRGSVRPEAFFGQGTRLTVV.